This T cell receptor (beta chain) was captured in a study of OX40 agonist ivuxolimab in advanced cancers. The CDR3 runs 14 residues. The V end was cut by 0 bases, the J end by 4 bases, with 10 bases between. CDR1 is SGHRS and CDR2 is YFSETQ in the germline V gene. The sample holds a few counts of this clone. The table came from immunoSEQ multiplex PCR; TCRdb's copy has only in-frame clones and leaves some out. The top ten clones hold roughly 0.4% of a sample with tens of thousands of clones, 90% to 95% of them seen once. The chain combines TRBV5-1 with TRBJ1-2, with D hard to call. Specimen: CD4+ or CD8+ T cells sorted from blood, collected in a trial of the OX40 agonist ivuxolimab. The receptor was derived from an adult with an advanced solid tumor such as melanoma, head and neck, liver or kidney cancer. The CDR3: CASSLGGSFYGYTF. Written as DNA, the CDR3 is TGCGCCAGCAGCTTGGGTGGCAGCTTCTATGGCTACACCTTC.